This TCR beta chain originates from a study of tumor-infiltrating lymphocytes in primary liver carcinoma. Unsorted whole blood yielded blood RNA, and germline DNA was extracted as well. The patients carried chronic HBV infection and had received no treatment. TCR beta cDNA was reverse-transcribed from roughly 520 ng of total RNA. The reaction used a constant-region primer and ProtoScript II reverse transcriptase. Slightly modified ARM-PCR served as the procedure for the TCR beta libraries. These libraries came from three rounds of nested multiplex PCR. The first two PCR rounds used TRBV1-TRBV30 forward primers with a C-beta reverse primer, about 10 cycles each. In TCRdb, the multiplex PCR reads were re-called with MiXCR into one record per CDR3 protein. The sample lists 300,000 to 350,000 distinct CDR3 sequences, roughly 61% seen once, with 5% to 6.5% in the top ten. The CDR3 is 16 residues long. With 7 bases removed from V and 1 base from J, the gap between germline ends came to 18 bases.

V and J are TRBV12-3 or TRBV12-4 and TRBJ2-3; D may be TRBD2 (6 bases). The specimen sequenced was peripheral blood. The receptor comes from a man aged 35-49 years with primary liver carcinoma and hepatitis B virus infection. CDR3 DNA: TGTGCCAGCACCTCTGGGAGGAGCGAGGGCACAGATACGCAGTATTTT. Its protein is CASTSGRSEGTDTQYF.